This T cell receptor beta chain originates from a study of T cell responses to AZD1222 COVID-19 vaccine. At the level of the study: The study pooled second doses at about 4 or about 12 weeks.

This CDR3 has 14 amino acids. The trim removed 4 bases at V and 8 bases at J, leaving 7 bases unmatched. CDR1 SGHDN and CDR2 FVKESK come from the germline V gene. Some clones are missing from TCRdb's copy, which holds only in-frame ones; the method was immunoSEQ multiplex PCR. The repertoire consists of roughly 76,000 clones, with roughly 88% occurring once and the leading ten covering roughly 11%. This clone was observed a handful of times. The rearrangement links TRBV14 to TRBJ2-2; 7 bases are shared with TRBD1. The sequencing used peripheral blood, collected on day 0 of AZD1222 vaccination. The sequence derives from an adult in good health. CDR3: CASSRQGVMGELFF. The CDR3 DNA sequence: TGTGCCAGCAGCCGACAGGGAGTGATGGGGGAGCTGTTTTTT.